A single sample gave rise to the 21 T cell receptor beta chains below, sequenced in a study of CD8+ T cells in alopecia areata. It was cDNA, reverse transcribed from extracted RNA, that served as the sequencing template. Generated by immunoSEQ multiplex PCR, the TCRdb table keeps only in-frame clones and is missing some. The sample has 150,000 or so clones; about three fifths are singletons. Indicated treatment: oral pan-JAK inhibitor, 5-10 mg twice daily. The sequencing used CD4+ T cells sorted from blood, collected between weeks 55 and 65, from a patient treated with tofacitinib. The receptors come from a human donor with alopecia areata.

The V call is TRBV29-1, the J call TRBJ2-1; TRBD2 agrees at 9 bases. Trimming at V came to 3 bases and at J to 7 bases, leaving 4 bases not matched to a gene. CDR3 size: 13 residues. Germline lookup yields CDR1 SQVTM and CDR2 ANQGSEA. The CDR3 sequence is CSVDVAGENEQFF. DNA for the CDR3: TGCAGCGTTGACGTAGCGGGGGAGAATGAGCAGTTCTTC.

This clone came up once. The chain combines TRBV18 with TRBJ1-2, with D tentatively TRBD1 (6 bases). Trimming stripped 6 bases from V and 4 bases from J, with 18 bases between. In germline, CDR1 is KGHSH, CDR2 LQKENI. The CDR3 length is 15 residues. The CDR3 sequence: CASSAGTGSGYGYTF. For the CDR3, the DNA is TGTGCCAGCTCGGCGGGTACAGGGAGCGGCTATGGCTACACCTTC.

V gene TRBV15 combines with J gene TRBJ2-3, with 9 bases identical to TRBD2. The CDR3 is 17 amino acids. Trimming at V came to 3 bases and at J to 0 bases, leaving 7 bases not matched to a gene. CDR1 and CDR2 from the germline V gene are LNHNV and YYDKDF (reference sequence). The DNA for the CDR3 is TGTGCCACCAGCAGCCAGCTAGCGGGGATTAGCACAGATACGCAGTATTTT. Translating it yields CATSSQLAGISTDTQYF.

The chain carries TRBV6-6 and TRBJ2-1; the match to TRBD1 covers 11 bases. Germline trimming cut 6 bases from V and 7 bases from J; bases unmatched to any gene: 5. The length of the CDR3 is 14 residues. Looked up from germline, CDR1 is MNHNY and CDR2 is SVGAGI (reference sequence). DNA of the CDR3: TGTGCCAGCAGGGCCGGGACAGGGGGAAATGAGCAGTTCTTC. Its translation: CASRAGTGGNEQFF.

The chain has TRBV6-4 and TRBJ1-1; D is unclear. Germline V lookup: CDR1 MRHNA, CDR2 SNTAGT. This CDR3 spans 13 amino acids. The V gene lost 4 bases and the J gene lost 1 base, with 7 bases spanning the gap. CDR3 DNA sequence: TGTGCCAGCAGTGTACAGCCGAACACTGAAGCTTTCTTT. Its translation is CASSVQPNTEAFF.

This clone came up once. The rearrangement joins TRBV7-8 to TRBJ2-1; maybe TRBD1 (5 bases). V was trimmed by 3 bases and J by 4 bases, leaving 16 bases between them. The CDR3 runs to 16 residues. Germline V gene sequence: CDR1 SGHVS, CDR2 FQNEAQ. CDR3 nucleotide sequence: TGTGCCAGCAGCTTTTTGCAGGGTCCGGAGTACAATGAGCAGTTCTTC. This sequence encodes CASSFLQGPEYNEQFF. Based on the CDR3 plus reference TRBV7-8 and TRBJ2-1, the full variable domain is GAGVSQSPRYKVAKRGQDVALRCDPISGHVSLFWYQQALGQGPEFLTYFQNEAQLDKSGLPSDRFFAERPEGSVSTLKIQRTQQEDSAVYLCASSFLQGPEYNEQFFGPGTRLTVL.

CDR3 region: CASSGGDYGYTF. Here the CDR3 DNA reads TGTGCCAGCTCAGGTGGTGACTATGGCTACACCTTC. V gene TRBV28 combines with J gene TRBJ1-2; D is unclear. Between the trimmed V and J ends, which lost 8 bases and 3 bases, there was a span of 10 bases. CDR1 and CDR2 from the germline V gene are MDHEN and SYDVKM. This CDR3 contains 12 residues.

This CDR3 reads CASSPGTNTDTQYF. The CDR3 bases are TGTGCCAGCAGCCCTGGGACCAACACAGATACGCAGTATTTT. The V call is TRBV11-2, the J call TRBJ2-3, with D possibly being TRBD1 or TRBD2 (5 bases each). Deletions cut 5 bases from V and 2 bases from J, with 11 bases between. The CDR3 contains 14 residues. Germline CDR1 is SGHAT and CDR2 is FQNNGV.

The chain has TRBV29-1 and TRBJ1-3, with D possibly TRBD1 on 5 matching bases. The germline V gene encodes CDR1 SQVTM and CDR2 ANQGSEA. The CDR3 runs to 15 residues. The V and J ends lost 5 bases and 0 bases respectively, with 14 bases between them. CDR3 sequence: CSVMRSGSSGNTIYF. CDR3 bases: TGCAGCGTTATGCGTTCAGGGAGCTCTGGAAACACCATATATTTT. The whole variable domain, remainder taken from reference TRBV29-1 and TRBJ1-3, is SAVISQKPSRDICQRGTSLTIQCQVDSQVTMMFWYRQQPGQSLTLIATANQGSEATYESGFVIDKFPISRPNLTFSTLTVSNMSPEDSSIYLCSVMRSGSSGNTIYFGEGSWLTVV.

This clone was observed a handful of times. J is TRBJ2-5 and V is TRBV5-5, with a weak D call TRBD1 (7 bases). Trimming took off 4 bases at V and 2 bases at J, with 15 bases between the two ends. From germline, CDR1 is SGHKS and CDR2 YYEKEE (reference sequence). The CDR3 runs to 15 residues. DNA of the CDR3: TGTGCCAGCAGCCAAGGAGGGGGCCAACAAGAGACCCAGTACTTC. Protein: CASSQGGGQQETQYF.

The sample holds a few counts of this clone. The V call is TRBV19, the J call TRBJ2-2; 7 positions agree with TRBD1. Germline CDR1 LNHDA, CDR2 SQIVND (reference sequence). This CDR3 is built from 14 residues. V lost 10 bases, J lost 6 bases, and 11 bases stayed unmatched. Here the CDR3 reads CATTKGARAGELFF. In nucleotides, the CDR3 is TGTGCCACCACGAAGGGGGCTAGAGCCGGGGAGCTGTTTTTT.

The chain has TRBV4-1 and TRBJ2-2; D remains ambiguous. Trimming cost V 0 bases and J 5 bases, with 7 bases left between them. The CDR3 is 14 amino acids. Germline V gene lookup returns CDR1 MGHRA and CDR2 YSYEKL. For the CDR3, the DNA is TGCGCCAGCAGCCAAGATTTTCTAACCGGGGAGCTGTTTTTT. Translating it yields CASSQDFLTGELFF.

In its sample, this clone was seen a few times. V is TRBV5-1 and J is TRBJ2-3; 7 positions agree with TRBD1. The V segment lost 4 bases and the J segment 3 bases; nucleotides outside the gene matches: 5. The CDR3 is made up of 14 amino acids. Germline CDR1 reads SGHRS; CDR2 reads YFSETQ. The chain's CDR3 is CASSTKQGTDTQYF. CDR3 in DNA: TGCGCCAGCAGCACTAAACAGGGGACAGATACGCAGTATTTT.

This clone was detected a few times. The chain recombines TRBV30 with TRBJ2-1; D tentatively reads TRBD1 or TRBD2 (5 bases each). Trimming stripped 4 bases from V and 8 bases from J, with 18 bases between. Germline V gene sequence: CDR1 GTSNPN, CDR2 SVGIG (reference sequence). There are 14 residues in the CDR3. CDR3 in amino acids: CAWNPGTNSHEQFF. The CDR3 nucleotides read TGTGCCTGGAATCCCGGGACGAATTCCCATGAGCAGTTCTTC.

The rearrangement links TRBV30 to TRBJ1-3, with D unclear. This CDR3 has 13 residues. Trimming removed 2 bases at V and 2 bases at J, with 7 bases between. The V gene's germline CDR1 is GTSNPN and CDR2 SVGIG (reference sequence). CDR3 nucleotide sequence: TGTGCCTGGAGTTCGGCGACTGGAAACACCATATATTTT. Its protein is CAWSSATGNTIYF.

The chain employs TRBV11-2 and TRBJ2-3; D unresolved. V was shortened by 5 bases and J by 0 bases, with 12 bases between the two germline ends. The CDR3 runs to 15 residues. Germline V lookup: CDR1 SGHAT, CDR2 FQNNGV. The CDR3, as DNA: TGTGCCAGCAGCCGATCTATAGGAAGCACAGATACGCAGTATTTT. It codes for CASSRSIGSTDTQYF.

This clone was seen more than once but under ten times. V and J are TRBV5-4 and TRBJ1-4, with a weak D call TRBD1 (6 bases). Looked up from germline, CDR1 is SGHNT and CDR2 is YYREEE (reference sequence). The V end was cut by 1 base, the J end by 8 bases, with 12 bases between. The CDR3 contains 14 residues. As DNA, the CDR3 is TGTGCCAGCAGCTTGCCCGAGGGGGGAGAAAAACTGTTTTTT. It is translated as CASSLPEGGEKLFF.

The chain couples TRBV5-6 to TRBJ1-5; no definite D call. In germline, CDR1 is SGHDT, CDR2 YYEEEE. V was pared by 0 bases and J by 7 bases, with 5 bases between. The CDR3 length is 12 residues. This chain's CDR3 is CASSLGNQPQHF. The CDR3, as DNA: TGTGCCAGCAGCTTGGGAAACCAGCCCCAGCATTTT.

This clone came up once. The same CDR3 also results from other DNA sequences found in this sample. The V call is TRBV30, the J call TRBJ1-5, with D unclear. Between the trimmed V and J ends, which lost 2 bases and 5 bases, there was a span of 10 bases. This CDR3 has 13 amino acids. Germline V CDR1 and CDR2: GTSNPN, SVGIG (reference sequence). The CDR3 bases are TGTGCCTGGAGTTTGGGTAGGGATCAGCCCCAGCATTTT. Translation: CAWSLGRDQPQHF.

The chain joins TRBV30 to TRBJ2-7, with D hard to call. The germline V gene has CDR1 GTSNPN and CDR2 SVGIG (reference sequence). The V end was cut by 3 bases, the J end by 7 bases, with 19 bases between. The length of the CDR3 is 14 residues. CDR3: CAWRPPFVFREQYF. CDR3 coding DNA: TGTGCCTGGAGACCCCCTTTCGTGTTCAGGGAGCAGTACTTC. Using reference TRBV30 and TRBJ2-7 for the parts outside the CDR3, the full variable domain is SQTIHQWPATLVQPVGSPLSLECTVEGTSNPNLYWYRQAAGRGLQLLFYSVGIGQISSEVPQNLSASRPQDRQFILSSKKLLLSDSGFYLCAWRPPFVFREQYFGPGTRLTVT.

V gene TRBV30 combines with J gene TRBJ2-1; D unclear. Trimming cost V 1 base and J 0 bases, with 16 bases left between them. CDR1 is GTSNPN, CDR2 SVGIG, per germline (reference sequence). This CDR3 comprises 17 residues. The chain's CDR3 is CAWSDPFRASSYNEQFF. CDR3 sequence (DNA): TGTGCCTGGAGTGACCCCTTTCGGGCCAGCTCCTACAATGAGCAGTTCTTC.